Listed here are 20 T cell receptor beta chains from one sample, sequenced in a study of cytomegalovirus exposure and HLA in healthy donors. The study ran its PCR with 60 Vbeta and 13 Jbeta primers. Profiled with immunoSEQ multiplex PCR; TCRdb holds only in-frame clones, not every one. The table includes 150,000 or so clones, approximately 79% detected once. Source material: PBMCs. The origin of the receptors is a man aged 18-30 years in good health and CMV-seropositive.

The sample holds one count of this clone. The chain combines TRBV15 with TRBJ2-7; 9 positions match TRBD1. The ends lost 5 bases at V and 7 bases at J; junction bases unmatched: 15. Germline values: CDR1 LNHNV, CDR2 YYDKDF (reference sequence). The CDR3 is 16 residues long. The CDR3 DNA reads as TGTGCCACCAGCGGAAGTCGGACAGGGGTCACGAAAGAGCAGTACTTC. This translates into CATSGSRTGVTKEQYF. Full variable domain (outside the CDR3, taken from reference TRBV15 and TRBJ2-7): DAMVIQNPRYQVTQFGKPVTLSCSQTLNHNVMYWYQQKSSQAPKLLFHYYDKDFNNEADTPDNFQSRRPNTSFCFLDIRSPGLGDTAMYLCATSGSRTGVTKEQYFGPGTRLTVT.

The chain links TRBV5-1 to TRBJ2-1, with 11 bases lining up with TRBD2. The ends lost 0 bases at V and 8 bases at J; junction bases unmatched: 7. The V gene's germline CDR1 is SGHRS and CDR2 YFSETQ. There are 16 residues in the CDR3. DNA of the CDR3: TGCGCCAGCAGCTTGGAGCCTAGCGGGAGGTTTTATGAGCAGTTCTTC. Encoded protein: CASSLEPSGRFYEQFF.

This chain joins TRBV7-9 and TRBJ2-1; D is ambiguous. The CDR3 is made up of 12 amino acids. In germline, CDR1 is SEHNR, CDR2 FQNEAQ (reference sequence). Trimming left V 1 base short and J 7 bases short, with 5 bases between. Here the CDR3 DNA reads TGTGCCAGCAGCTTAGAACGGAATGAGCAGTTCTTC. This codes for CASSLERNEQFF.

The chain carries TRBV11-2 and TRBJ1-5, with D unclear. The CDR3 spans 13 residues. V lost 1 base to trimming and J lost 6 bases, with 7 bases between them. Germline CDR1 SGHAT, CDR2 FQNNGV. The CDR3, as DNA: TGTGCCAGCAGCTTAGGGGGAGGTCAGCCCCAGCATTTT. Translated: CASSLGGGQPQHF.

The chain carries TRBV5-5 and TRBJ2-5; TRBD2 matches at 14 bases. The CDR3 is 16 residues long. With V trimmed by 2 bases and J by 2 bases, 2 bases remained unmatched. CDR1 is SGHKS and CDR2 is YYEKEE in the germline V gene (reference sequence). CDR3 bases: TGTGCCAGCAGCTTCCGACTAGCGGGAGGGCAAGAGACCCAGTACTTC. Encoded protein: CASSFRLAGGQETQYF.

This chain links TRBV29-1 with TRBJ1-2; 8 bases line up with TRBD1. Germline V CDR1 and CDR2: SQVTM, ANQGSEA. The CDR3 extends over 15 amino acids. V dropped 3 bases and J dropped 3; count of bases not matched to a gene: 9. The CDR3 DNA reads TGCAGCGTTGACCGTGGACAGGGACTTGACTATGGCTACACCTTC. It codes for CSVDRGQGLDYGYTF.

This clone was detected once. CDR3 protein: CASSSTGEGDTQYF. In DNA form, the CDR3 reads TGTGCCAGCAGCTCGACAGGGGAGGGAGATACGCAGTATTTT. This sequence joins TRBV13 and TRBJ2-3; possibly TRBD1 for D (8 bases). Germline CDR1 and CDR2: PRHDT and FYEKMQ (reference sequence). The CDR3 length is 14 residues. V was pared by 4 bases and J by 5 bases, with 13 bases between.

J is TRBJ2-1 and V is TRBV11-3; 11 positions agree with TRBD2. Germline loops: CDR1 SGHNT, CDR2 YENEEA. There are 14 residues in the CDR3. V dropped 1 base and J dropped 8; count of bases not matched to a gene: 1. The CDR3 spells CASSLGTSGYEQFF. As DNA, the CDR3 is TGTGCCAGCAGCTTAGGGACTAGCGGGTATGAGCAGTTCTTC. The variable domain in full, completed from reference TRBV11-3 and TRBJ2-1, reads EAGVVQSPRYKIIEKKQPVAFWCNPISGHNTLYWYLQNLGQGPELLIRYENEEAVDDSQLPKDRFSAERLKGVDSTLKIQPAELGDSAVYLCASSLGTSGYEQFFGPGTRLTVL.

This chain connects TRBV4-2 to TRBJ2-1; the match to TRBD2 covers 8 bases. Losses at the gene ends were 1 base for V and 6 bases for J; bases not matched to a gene: 14. Germline CDR1 and CDR2: LGHNA and YNFKEQ. The CDR3 has 18 residues. The DNA for the CDR3 is TGTGCCAGCAGCCAAGCCCGGTGGAGCGGGAGTAGGGGCAATGAGCAGTTCTTC. It codes for CASSQARWSGSRGNEQFF.

Here the CDR3 reads CASSATQGSQPQHF. CDR3 nucleotide sequence: TGTGCCAGCAGCGCGACTCAGGGTTCGCAGCCCCAGCATTTT. V and J are TRBV6-4 and TRBJ1-5, with D perhaps matching TRBD1 (5 bases). V lost 6 bases to trimming and J lost 7 bases, with 16 bases between them. The CDR3 is 14 amino acids. Germline V gene data show CDR1 as MRHNA and CDR2 as SNTAGT.

The chain uses TRBV5-4 and TRBJ2-1; 9 bases match TRBD2. The CDR3 consists of 15 residues. Trimming cost V 5 bases and J 4 bases; bases outside gene matches: 7. The germline V gene has CDR1 SGHNT and CDR2 YYREEE (reference sequence). DNA for the CDR3: TGTGCCAGCAGTACCCGCGGGGGGGTTTACAATGAGCAGTTCTTC. It translates to CASSTRGGVYNEQFF. Looking up the rest from reference TRBV5-4 and TRBJ2-1 gives the full variable domain: ETGVTQSPTHLIKTRGQQVTLRCSSQSGHNTVSWYQQALGQGPQFIFQYYREEENGRGNFPPRFSGLQFPNYSSELNVNALELDDSALYLCASSTRGGVYNEQFFGPGTRLTVL.

V gene TRBV7-2 combines with J gene TRBJ1-6, with 7 bases identical to TRBD1. The CDR3 contains 14 residues. Germline V lookup: CDR1 SGHTA, CDR2 FQGNSA. The V gene end was trimmed by 5 bases and the J gene end by 7 bases; junction bases not matched to a gene: 5. The DNA of the CDR3 is TGTGCCAGCAGCCGGACAGGTGGAAATTCACCCCTCCACTTT. It yields the protein CASSRTGGNSPLHF. Based on the CDR3 plus reference TRBV7-2 and TRBJ1-6, the full variable domain is GAGVSQSPSNKVTEKGKDVELRCDPISGHTALYWYRQSLGQGLEFLIYFQGNSAPDKSGLPSDRFSAERTGGSVSTLTIQRTQQEDSAVYLCASSRTGGNSPLHFGNGTRLTVT.

The V gene is TRBV29-1, the J gene TRBJ2-1, with D perhaps matching TRBD1 (5 bases). CDR3 length: 14 residues. The V end was cut by 3 bases, the J end by 0 bases, with 9 bases between. Looked up from germline, CDR1 is SQVTM and CDR2 is ANQGSEA. The CDR3 sequence: CSVEGLISYNEQFF. The CDR3 DNA sequence: TGCAGCGTTGAGGGGCTAATCTCCTACAATGAGCAGTTCTTC.

This clone has more than one count but fewer than ten. This chain uses TRBV2 with TRBJ2-5; 10 nucleotides align to TRBD1. CDR1 is SNHLY and CDR2 is FYNNEI in the germline V gene. V gave up 4 bases and J gave up 4 bases; unmatched junction bases: 9. The CDR3 is 16 residues long. Here the CDR3 reads CASSGGSTGGGETQYF. As DNA, the CDR3 is TGTGCCAGCAGTGGAGGTTCGACAGGGGGCGGAGAGACCCAGTACTTC. The whole variable domain, filled in from reference TRBV2 and TRBJ2-5, reads EPEVTQTPSHQVTQMGQEVILRCVPISNHLYFYWYRQILGQKVEFLVSFYNNEISEKSEIFDDQFSVERPDGSNFTLKIRSTKLEDSAMYFCASSGGSTGGGETQYFGPGTRLLVL.

The V and J genes are TRBV27 and TRBJ2-7, with unresolved D. Germline V gives CDR1 MNHEY, CDR2 SMNVEV (reference sequence). V dropped 0 bases and J dropped 3 bases, with 15 bases sitting between them. The CDR3 runs 16 residues. The CDR3 DNA sequence: TGTGCCAGCAGTTTATCAGCTGGGCAGAGAGACTACGAGCAGTACTTC. Its translation: CASSLSAGQRDYEQYF.

The rearrangement uses TRBV29-1 and TRBJ1-1; possible D gene TRBD1, 5 bases. V lost 6 bases to trimming and J lost 0 bases, with 17 bases between them. CDR3 length equals 15 residues. The germline V gene has CDR1 SQVTM and CDR2 ANQGSEA. The CDR3 loop is CSVGLRGGVNTEAFF. The CDR3 coding sequence is TGCAGCGTCGGTTTGAGGGGAGGAGTGAACACTGAAGCTTTCTTT.

There are a few counts of this clone. The CDR3 nucleotides are TGTGCCAGCAGCCCTCCCCGCAGGAACGTCCACGAGCAGTACTTC. This encodes CASSPPRRNVHEQYF. The chain has TRBV7-9 and TRBJ2-7; D uncertain. The V end was cut by 5 bases, the J end by 5 bases, with 19 bases between. Germline loops: CDR1 SEHNR, CDR2 FQNEAQ (reference sequence). This CDR3 comprises 15 residues.

The chain has TRBV15 and TRBJ1-4; 7 bases are shared with TRBD1. V lost 3 bases to trimming and J lost 6 bases; unmatched junction nucleotides: 7. This CDR3 has 15 amino acids. Germline V gives CDR1 LNHNV, CDR2 YYDKDF (reference sequence). For the CDR3, the DNA is TGTGCCACCAGCAGGGTTAGACAGGGAGATGAAAAACTGTTTTTT. Its protein product is CATSRVRQGDEKLFF.

Only a few counts were recorded for this clone. Different DNA sequences within this sample yield the same CDR3. The chain joins TRBV19 to TRBJ2-7; D is unclear. Germline CDR1 and CDR2: LNHDA and SQIVND (reference sequence). CDR3 size: 12 residues. The V and J ends lost 4 bases and 3 bases respectively, with 7 bases between them. The CDR3 here is CASSRGDYEQYF. The CDR3 nucleotides are TGTGCCAGTAGTAGAGGAGACTACGAGCAGTACTTC.

The rearrangement links TRBV27 to TRBJ1-2, with 8 positions matching TRBD1. The CDR3 totals 14 residues. Trimming cost V 1 base and J 2 bases; bases outside gene matches: 0. The V gene's germline CDR1 is MNHEY and CDR2 SMNVEV (reference sequence). CDR3 loop: CASSLYRGNYGYTF. CDR3 nucleotides: TGTGCCAGCAGTTTATACAGGGGGAACTATGGCTACACCTTC.